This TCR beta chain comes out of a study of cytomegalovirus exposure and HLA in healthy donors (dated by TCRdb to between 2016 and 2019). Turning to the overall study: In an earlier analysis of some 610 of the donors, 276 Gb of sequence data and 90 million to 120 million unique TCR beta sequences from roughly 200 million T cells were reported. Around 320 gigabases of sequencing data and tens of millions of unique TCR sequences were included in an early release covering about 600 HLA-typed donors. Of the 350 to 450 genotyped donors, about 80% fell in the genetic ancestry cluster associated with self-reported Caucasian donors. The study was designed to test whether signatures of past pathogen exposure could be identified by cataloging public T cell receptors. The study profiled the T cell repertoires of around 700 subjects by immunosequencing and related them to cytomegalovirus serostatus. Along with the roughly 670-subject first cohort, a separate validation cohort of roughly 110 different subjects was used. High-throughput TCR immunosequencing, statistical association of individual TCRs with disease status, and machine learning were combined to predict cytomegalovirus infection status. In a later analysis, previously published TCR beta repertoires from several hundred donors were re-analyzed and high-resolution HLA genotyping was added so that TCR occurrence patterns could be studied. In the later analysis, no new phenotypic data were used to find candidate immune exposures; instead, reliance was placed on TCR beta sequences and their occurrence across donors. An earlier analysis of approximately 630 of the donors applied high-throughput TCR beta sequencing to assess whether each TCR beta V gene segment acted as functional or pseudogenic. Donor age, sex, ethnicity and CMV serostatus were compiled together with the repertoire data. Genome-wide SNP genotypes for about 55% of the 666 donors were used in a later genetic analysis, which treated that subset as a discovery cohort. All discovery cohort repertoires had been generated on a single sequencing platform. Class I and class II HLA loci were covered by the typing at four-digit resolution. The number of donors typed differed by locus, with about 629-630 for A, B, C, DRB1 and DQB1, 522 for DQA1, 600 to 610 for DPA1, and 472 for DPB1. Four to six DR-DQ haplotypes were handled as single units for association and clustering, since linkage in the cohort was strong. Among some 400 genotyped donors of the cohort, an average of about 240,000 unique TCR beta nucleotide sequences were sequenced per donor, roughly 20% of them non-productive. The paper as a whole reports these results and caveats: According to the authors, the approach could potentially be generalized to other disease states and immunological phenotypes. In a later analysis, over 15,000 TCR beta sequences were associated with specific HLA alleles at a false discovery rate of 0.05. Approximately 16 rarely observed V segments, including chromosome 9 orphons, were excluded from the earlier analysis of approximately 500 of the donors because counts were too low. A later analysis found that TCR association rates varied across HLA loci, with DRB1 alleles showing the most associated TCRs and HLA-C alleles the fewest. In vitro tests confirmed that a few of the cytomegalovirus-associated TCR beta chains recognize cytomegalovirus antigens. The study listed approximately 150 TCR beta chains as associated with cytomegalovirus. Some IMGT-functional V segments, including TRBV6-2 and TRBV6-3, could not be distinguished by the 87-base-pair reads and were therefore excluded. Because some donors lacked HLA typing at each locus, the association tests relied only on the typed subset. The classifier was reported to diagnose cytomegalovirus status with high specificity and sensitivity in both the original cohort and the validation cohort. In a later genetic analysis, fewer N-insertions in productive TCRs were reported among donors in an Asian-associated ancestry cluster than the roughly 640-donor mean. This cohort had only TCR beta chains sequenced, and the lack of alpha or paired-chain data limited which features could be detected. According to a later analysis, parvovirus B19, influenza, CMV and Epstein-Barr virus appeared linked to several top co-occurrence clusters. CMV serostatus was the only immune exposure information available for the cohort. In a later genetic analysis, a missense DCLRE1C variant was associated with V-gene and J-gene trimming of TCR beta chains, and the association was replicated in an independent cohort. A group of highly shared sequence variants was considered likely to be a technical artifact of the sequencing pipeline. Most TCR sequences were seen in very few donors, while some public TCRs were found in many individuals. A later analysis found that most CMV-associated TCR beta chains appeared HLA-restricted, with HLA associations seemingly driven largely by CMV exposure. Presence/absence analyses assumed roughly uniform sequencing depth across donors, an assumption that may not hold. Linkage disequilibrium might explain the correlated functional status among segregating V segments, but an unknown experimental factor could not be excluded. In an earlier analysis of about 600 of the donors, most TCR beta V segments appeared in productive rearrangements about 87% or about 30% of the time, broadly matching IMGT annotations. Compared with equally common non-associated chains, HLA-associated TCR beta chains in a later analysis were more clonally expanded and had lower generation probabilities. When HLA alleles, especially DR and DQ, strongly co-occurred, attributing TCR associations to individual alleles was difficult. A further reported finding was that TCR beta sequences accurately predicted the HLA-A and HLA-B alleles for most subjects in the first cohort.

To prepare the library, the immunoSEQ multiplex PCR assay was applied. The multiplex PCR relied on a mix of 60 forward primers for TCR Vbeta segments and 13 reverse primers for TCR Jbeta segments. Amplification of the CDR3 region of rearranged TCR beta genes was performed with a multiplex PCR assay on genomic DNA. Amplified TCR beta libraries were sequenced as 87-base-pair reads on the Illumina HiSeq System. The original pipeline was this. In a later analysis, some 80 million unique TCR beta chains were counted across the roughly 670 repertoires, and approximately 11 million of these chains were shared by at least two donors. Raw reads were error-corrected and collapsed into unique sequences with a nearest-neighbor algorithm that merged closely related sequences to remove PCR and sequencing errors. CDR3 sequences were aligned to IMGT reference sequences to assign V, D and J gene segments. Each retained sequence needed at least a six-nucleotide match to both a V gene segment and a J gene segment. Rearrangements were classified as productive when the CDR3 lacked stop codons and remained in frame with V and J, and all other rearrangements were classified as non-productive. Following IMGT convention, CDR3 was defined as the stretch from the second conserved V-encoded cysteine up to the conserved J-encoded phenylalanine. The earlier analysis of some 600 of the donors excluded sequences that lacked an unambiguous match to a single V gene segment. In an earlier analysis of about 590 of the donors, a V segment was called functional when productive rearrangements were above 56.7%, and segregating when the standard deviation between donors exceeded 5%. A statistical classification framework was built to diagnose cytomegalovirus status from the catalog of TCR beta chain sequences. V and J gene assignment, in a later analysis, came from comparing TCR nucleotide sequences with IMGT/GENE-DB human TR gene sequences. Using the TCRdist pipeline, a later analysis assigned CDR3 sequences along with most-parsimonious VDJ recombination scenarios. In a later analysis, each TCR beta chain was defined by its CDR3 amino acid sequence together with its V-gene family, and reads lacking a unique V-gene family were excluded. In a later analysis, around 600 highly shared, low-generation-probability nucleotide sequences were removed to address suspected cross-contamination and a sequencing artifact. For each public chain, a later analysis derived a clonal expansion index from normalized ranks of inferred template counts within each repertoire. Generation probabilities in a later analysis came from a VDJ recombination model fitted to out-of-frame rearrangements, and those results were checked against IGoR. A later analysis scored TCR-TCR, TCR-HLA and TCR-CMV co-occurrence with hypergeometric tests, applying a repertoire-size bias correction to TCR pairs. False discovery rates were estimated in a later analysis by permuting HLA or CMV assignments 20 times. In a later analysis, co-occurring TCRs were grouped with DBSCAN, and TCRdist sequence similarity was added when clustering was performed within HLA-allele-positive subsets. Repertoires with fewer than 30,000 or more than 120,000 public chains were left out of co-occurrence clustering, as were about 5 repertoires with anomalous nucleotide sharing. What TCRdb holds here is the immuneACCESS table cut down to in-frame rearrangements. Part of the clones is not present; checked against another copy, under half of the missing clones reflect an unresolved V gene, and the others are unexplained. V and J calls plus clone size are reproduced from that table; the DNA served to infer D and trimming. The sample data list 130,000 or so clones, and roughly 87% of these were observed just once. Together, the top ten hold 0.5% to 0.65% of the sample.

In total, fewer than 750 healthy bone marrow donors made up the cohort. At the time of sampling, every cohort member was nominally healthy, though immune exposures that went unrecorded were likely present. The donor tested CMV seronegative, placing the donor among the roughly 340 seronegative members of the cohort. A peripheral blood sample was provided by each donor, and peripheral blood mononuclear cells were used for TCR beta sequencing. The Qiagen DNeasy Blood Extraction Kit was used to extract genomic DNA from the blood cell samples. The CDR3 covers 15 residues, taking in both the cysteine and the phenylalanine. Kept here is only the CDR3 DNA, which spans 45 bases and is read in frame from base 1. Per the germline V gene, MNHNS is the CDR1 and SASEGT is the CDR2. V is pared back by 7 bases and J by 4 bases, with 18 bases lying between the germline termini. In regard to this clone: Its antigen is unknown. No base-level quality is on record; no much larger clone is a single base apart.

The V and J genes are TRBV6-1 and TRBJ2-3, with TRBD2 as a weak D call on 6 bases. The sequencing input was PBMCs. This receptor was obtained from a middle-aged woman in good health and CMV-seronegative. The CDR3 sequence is CASTLTSTIADTQYF. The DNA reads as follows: TGTGCCAGCACTTTGACTAGTACGATTGCAGATACGCAGTATTTT.